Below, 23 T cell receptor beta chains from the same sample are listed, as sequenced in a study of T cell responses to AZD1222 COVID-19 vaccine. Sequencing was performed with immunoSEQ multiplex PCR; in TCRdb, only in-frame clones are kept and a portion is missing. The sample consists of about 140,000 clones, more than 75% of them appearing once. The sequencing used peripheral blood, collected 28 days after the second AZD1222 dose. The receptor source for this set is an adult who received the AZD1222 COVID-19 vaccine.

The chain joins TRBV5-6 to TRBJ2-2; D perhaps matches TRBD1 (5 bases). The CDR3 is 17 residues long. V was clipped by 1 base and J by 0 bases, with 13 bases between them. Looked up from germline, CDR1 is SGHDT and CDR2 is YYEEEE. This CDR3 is CASSLRVTGANTGELFF. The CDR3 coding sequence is TGTGCCAGCAGCTTGAGGGTCACAGGAGCGAACACCGGGGAGCTGTTTTTT.

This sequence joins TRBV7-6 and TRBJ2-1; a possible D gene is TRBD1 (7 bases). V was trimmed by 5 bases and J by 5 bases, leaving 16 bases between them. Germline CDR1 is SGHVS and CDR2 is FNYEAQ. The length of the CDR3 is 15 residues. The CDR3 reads CASSRGTDPNNEQFF. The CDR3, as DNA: TGTGCCAGCAGCCGCGGGACAGACCCTAACAATGAGCAGTTCTTC.

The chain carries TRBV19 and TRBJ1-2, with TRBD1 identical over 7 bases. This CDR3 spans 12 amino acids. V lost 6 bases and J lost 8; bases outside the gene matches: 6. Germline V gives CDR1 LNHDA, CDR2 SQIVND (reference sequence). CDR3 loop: CASREGAGGYTF. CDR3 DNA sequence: TGTGCCAGTAGAGAGGGGGCGGGAGGCTACACCTTC. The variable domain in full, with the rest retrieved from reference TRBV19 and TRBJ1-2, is DGGITQSPKYLFRKEGQNVTLSCEQNLNHDAMYWYRQDPGQGLRLIYYSQIVNDFQKGDIAEGYSVSREKKESFPLTVTSAQKNPTAFYLCASREGAGGYTFGSGTRLTVV.

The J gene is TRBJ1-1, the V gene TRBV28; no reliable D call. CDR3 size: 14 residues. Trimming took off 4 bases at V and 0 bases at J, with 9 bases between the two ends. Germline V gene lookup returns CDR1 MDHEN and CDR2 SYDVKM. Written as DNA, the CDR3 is TGTGCCAGCAGTTCCTTGGGGTTGAACACTGAAGCTTTCTTT. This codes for CASSSLGLNTEAFF. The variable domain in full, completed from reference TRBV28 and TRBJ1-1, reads DVKVTQSSRYLVKRTGEKVFLECVQDMDHENMFWYRQDPGLGLRLIYFSYDVKMKEKGDIPEGYSVSREKKERFSLILESASTNQTSMYLCASSSLGLNTEAFFGQGTRLTVV.

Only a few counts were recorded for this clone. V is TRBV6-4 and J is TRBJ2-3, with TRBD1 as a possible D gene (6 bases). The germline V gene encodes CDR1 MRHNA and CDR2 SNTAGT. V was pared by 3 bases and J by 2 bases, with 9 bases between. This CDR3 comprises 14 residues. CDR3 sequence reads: CASSEGQPTDTQYF. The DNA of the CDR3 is TGTGCCAGCAGTGAGGGACAACCCACAGATACGCAGTATTTT.

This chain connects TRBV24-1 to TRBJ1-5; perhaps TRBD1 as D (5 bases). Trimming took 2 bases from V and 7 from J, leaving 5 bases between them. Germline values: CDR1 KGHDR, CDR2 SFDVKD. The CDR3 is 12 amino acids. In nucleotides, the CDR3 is TGTGCCACCAGTGATTGGGGGCAGCCCCAGCATTTT. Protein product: CATSDWGQPQHF.

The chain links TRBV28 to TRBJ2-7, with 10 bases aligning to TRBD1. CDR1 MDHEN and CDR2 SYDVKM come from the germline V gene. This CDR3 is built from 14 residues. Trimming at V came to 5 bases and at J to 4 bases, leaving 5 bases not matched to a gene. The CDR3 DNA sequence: TGTGCCAGCAGTCCCGGGACAGGGGCTTACGAGCAGTACTTC. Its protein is CASSPGTGAYEQYF.

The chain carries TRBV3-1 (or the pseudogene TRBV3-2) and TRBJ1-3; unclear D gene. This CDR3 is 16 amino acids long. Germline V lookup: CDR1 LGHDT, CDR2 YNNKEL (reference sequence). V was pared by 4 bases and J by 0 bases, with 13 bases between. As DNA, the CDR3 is TGTGCCAGCAGCCCTCGCGGCATTTTCTCTGGAAACACCATATATTTT. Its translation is CASSPRGIFSGNTIYF.

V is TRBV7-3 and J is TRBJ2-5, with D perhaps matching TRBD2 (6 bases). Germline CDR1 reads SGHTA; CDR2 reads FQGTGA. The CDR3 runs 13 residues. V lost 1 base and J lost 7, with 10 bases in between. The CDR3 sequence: CASSLRRDGTQYF. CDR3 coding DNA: TGTGCCAGCAGCTTAAGGCGGGACGGGACCCAGTACTTC.

The DNA for the CDR3 is TGTGCCAGCTCACCCCCCGGGGGGGCCGGGTACGAGCAGTACTTC. The encoded protein is CASSPPGGAGYEQYF. The chain carries TRBV18 and TRBJ2-7, with 8 positions matching TRBD2. Germline V gives CDR1 KGHSH, CDR2 LQKENI. The CDR3 has 15 residues. Germline trimming cut 3 bases from V and 4 bases from J; bases unmatched to any gene: 8.

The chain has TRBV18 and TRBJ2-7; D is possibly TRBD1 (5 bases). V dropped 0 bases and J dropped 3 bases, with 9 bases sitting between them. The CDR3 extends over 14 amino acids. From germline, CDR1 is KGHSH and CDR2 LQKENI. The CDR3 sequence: CASSPPAGRYEQYF. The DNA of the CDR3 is TGTGCCAGCTCACCACCGGCAGGGCGCTACGAGCAGTACTTC.

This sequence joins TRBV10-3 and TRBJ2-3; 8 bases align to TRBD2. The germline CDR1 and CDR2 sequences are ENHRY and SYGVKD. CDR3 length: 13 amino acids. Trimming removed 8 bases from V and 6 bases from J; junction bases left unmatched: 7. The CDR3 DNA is TGTGCCATCGGGGGACTAGTAGTGGATACGCAGTATTTT. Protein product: CAIGGLVVDTQYF.

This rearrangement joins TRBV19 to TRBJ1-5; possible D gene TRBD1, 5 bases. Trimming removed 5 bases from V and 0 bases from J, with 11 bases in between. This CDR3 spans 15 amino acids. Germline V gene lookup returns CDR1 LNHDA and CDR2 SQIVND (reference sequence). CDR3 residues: CASSPDRNSNQPQHF. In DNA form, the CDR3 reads TGTGCCAGTAGTCCCGACAGAAATAGCAATCAGCCCCAGCATTTT.

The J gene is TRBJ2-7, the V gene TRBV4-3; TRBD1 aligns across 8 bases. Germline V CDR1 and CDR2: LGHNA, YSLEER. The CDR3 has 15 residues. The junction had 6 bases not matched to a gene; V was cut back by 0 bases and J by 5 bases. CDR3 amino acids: CASSQDLATGDEQYF. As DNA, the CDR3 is TGCGCCAGCAGCCAAGATCTCGCGACAGGGGACGAGCAGTACTTC.

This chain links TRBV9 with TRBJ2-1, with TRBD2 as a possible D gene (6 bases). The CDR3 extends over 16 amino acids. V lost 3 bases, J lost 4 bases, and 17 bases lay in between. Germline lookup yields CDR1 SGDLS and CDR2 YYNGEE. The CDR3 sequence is CASSGGGSLGYNEQFF. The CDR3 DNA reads TGTGCCAGCAGCGGGGGAGGTTCCTTAGGGTACAATGAGCAGTTCTTC.

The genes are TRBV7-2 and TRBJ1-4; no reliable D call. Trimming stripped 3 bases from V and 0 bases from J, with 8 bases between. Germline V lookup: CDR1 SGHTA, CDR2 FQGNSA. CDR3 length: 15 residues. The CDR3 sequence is CASSFPAATNEKLFF. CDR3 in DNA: TGTGCCAGCAGCTTTCCAGCCGCAACTAATGAAAAACTGTTTTTT.

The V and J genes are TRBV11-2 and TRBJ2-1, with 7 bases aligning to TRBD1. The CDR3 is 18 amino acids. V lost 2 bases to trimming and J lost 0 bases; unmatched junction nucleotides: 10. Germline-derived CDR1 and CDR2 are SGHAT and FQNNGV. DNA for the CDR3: TGTGCCAGCAGCTTATACAGGGGTAAAATGAGCTCCTACAATGAGCAGTTCTTC. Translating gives CASSLYRGKMSSYNEQFF.

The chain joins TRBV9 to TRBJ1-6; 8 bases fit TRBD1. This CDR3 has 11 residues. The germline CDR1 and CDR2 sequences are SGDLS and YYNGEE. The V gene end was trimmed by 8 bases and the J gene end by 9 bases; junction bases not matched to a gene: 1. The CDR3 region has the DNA TGTGCCAGAGACAGGGGTTCACCCCTCCACTTT. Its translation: CARDRGSPLHF.

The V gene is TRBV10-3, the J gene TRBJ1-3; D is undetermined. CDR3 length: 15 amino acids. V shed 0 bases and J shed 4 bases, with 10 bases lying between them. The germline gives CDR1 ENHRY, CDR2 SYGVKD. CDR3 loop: CAISESTGAGNTIYF. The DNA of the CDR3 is TGTGCCATCAGTGAGTCTACGGGTGCAGGAAACACCATATATTTT.

CDR3 in amino acids: CASSPQASQGYIQYF. The DNA of the CDR3 is TGTGCCAGCAGCCCCCAGGCTTCTCAGGGGTACATTCAGTACTTC. This sequence joins TRBV7-3 and TRBJ2-4; D possibly corresponds to TRBD1 (6 bases). The germline V gene encodes CDR1 SGHTA and CDR2 FQGTGA. The length of the CDR3 is 15 residues. V was clipped by 5 bases and J by 8 bases, with 19 bases between them.

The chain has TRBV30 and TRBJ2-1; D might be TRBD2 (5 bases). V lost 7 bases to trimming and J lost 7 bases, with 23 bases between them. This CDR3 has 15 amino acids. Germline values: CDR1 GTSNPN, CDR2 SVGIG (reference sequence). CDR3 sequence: CALEVTARRGNEQFF. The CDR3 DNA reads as TGTGCCTTGGAGGTCACGGCAAGGCGTGGTAATGAGCAGTTCTTC.

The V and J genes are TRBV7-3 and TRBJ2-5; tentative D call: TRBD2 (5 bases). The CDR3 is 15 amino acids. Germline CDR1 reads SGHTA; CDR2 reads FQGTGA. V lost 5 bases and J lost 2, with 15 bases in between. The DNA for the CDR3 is TGTGCCAGCAGCCCGCAACCGGGGATTCAAGAGACCCAGTACTTC. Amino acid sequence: CASSPQPGIQETQYF.

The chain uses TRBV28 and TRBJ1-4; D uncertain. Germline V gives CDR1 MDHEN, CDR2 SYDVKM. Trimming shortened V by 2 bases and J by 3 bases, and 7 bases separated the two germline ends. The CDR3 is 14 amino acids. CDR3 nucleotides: TGTGCCAGCAGTTTAAGTCAGCCTAATGAAAAACTGTTTTTT. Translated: CASSLSQPNEKLFF.